The 24 T cell receptor beta chains listed next were all sequenced from one sample in a study of CD8+CD57+ T cells in acquired aplastic anemia. Profiling that covered TCR beta VDJ and CDR3 relied on genomic DNA as its template. TCRdb re-analysed the reads in MiXCR, keeping a single row per CDR3 protein. The sample consists of fewer than 200,000 distinct CDR3 sequences, roughly two thirds of them appearing once. The patients chosen for sequencing had shown expansion of CD8+CD57+ cells (detected by flow cytometry). Sequenced input: sorted CD4+, CD8+, or CD8+CD57+ T cells (not recorded which) from PBMCs. The source of these receptors is a human donor with aplastic anemia.

This clonotype was picked up a small number of times. The chain has TRBV20-1 and TRBJ2-7, with D maybe TRBD1 (7 bases). Per the germline V gene, CDR1 is DFQATT and CDR2 is SNEGSKA (reference sequence). V dropped 5 bases and J dropped 3 bases, with 14 bases sitting between them. The CDR3 is 13 amino acids. For the CDR3, the DNA is TGCAGTGCTCCAGGGGGGAAGTACTACGAGCAGTACTTC. It translates to CSAPGGKYYEQYF.

The gene calls are TRBV6-1 and TRBJ2-1; D is uncertain. V lost 6 bases and J lost 6, with 12 bases in between. CDR3 length: 13 amino acids. Per germline, CDR1 MNHNS and CDR2 SASEGT. The CDR3 spells CASRYSRGNEQFF. In DNA form, the CDR3 reads TGTGCCAGCAGGTACAGTCGCGGCAATGAGCAGTTCTTC.

This clonotype has at least ten counts. The V call is TRBV5-8, the J call TRBJ2-5; no clear D gene. Trimming stripped 0 bases from V and 1 base from J, with 10 bases between. This CDR3 region has 15 residues. The germline V gene has CDR1 SGHTS and CDR2 YDEGEE. This CDR3 is CASSLVGPSQETQYF. DNA for the CDR3: TGTGCCAGCAGCTTGGTTGGCCCCAGCCAAGAGACCCAGTACTTC.

The V call is TRBV4-2, the J call TRBJ2-7; D uncertain. CDR1 is LGHNA, CDR2 YNFKEQ, per germline. CDR3 length: 14 residues. V shed 1 base and J shed 0 bases, with 7 bases lying between them. The CDR3 sequence: CASSQVTRSYEQYF. CDR3 DNA sequence: TGTGCCAGCAGCCAAGTCACACGCTCCTACGAGCAGTACTTC.

V is TRBV6-6 and J is TRBJ2-5; 11 bases map to TRBD2. The ends lost 1 base at V and 0 bases at J; junction bases unmatched: 4. The CDR3 runs 17 residues. CDR1 and CDR2 from the germline V gene are MNHNY and SVGAGI (reference sequence). The CDR3 nucleotides are TGTGCCAGCAGTTACTACCGACTAGCGGGGAACCAAGAGACCCAGTACTTC. Its translation is CASSYYRLAGNQETQYF.

To note about this clonotype: The junction differs from germline at one of its ends, possibly a read error. V is TRBV9 and J is TRBJ1-1, with D possibly matching TRBD1 (5 bases). The CDR3 loop spans 14 amino acids. The germline CDR1 and CDR2 sequences are SGDLS and YYNGEE. CDR3 nucleotide sequence: TGTGCCAGCAGCGTAGGACAGATGAACACTGAGGCTTTCTTT. Translation: CASSVGQMNTEAFF.

The chain recombines TRBV2 with TRBJ1-1, with D possibly being TRBD1 (5 bases). The CDR3 extends over 11 amino acids. CDR1 is SNHLY, CDR2 FYNNEI, per germline. V dropped 5 bases and J dropped 7 bases, with 8 bases sitting between them. This CDR3 is CASSYDSEAFF. The CDR3 DNA sequence: TGTGCCAGCAGTTACGACAGTGAAGCTTTCTTT.

This clonotype was seen a few times. The V call is TRBV29-1, the J call TRBJ2-7; D not resolved. The V gene's germline CDR1 is SQVTM and CDR2 ANQGSEA. V was pared by 0 bases and J by 9 bases, with 15 bases between. The CDR3 runs 13 residues. CDR3 loop: CSVEDSPDPAQYF. Here the CDR3 DNA reads TGCAGCGTTGAAGATAGTCCAGACCCTGCGCAGTACTTC.

The chain employs TRBV2 and TRBJ2-1; no firm D call. The ends were cut back, 8 bases at V and 10 bases at J, with 12 bases in the middle. CDR3 length: 11 amino acids. Germline V gene lookup returns CDR1 SNHLY and CDR2 FYNNEI. CDR3 DNA: TGTGCCAGCTCTAGACCCGAGGAGCAGTTCTTC. Translation: CASSRPEEQFF.

The V and J genes are TRBV10-1 and TRBJ2-1; the match to TRBD2 covers 11 bases. Germline V gene data show CDR1 as WNHNN and CDR2 as SYGVQD (reference sequence). The length of the CDR3 is 14 residues. Trimming took 4 bases from V and 7 from J; bases not matched to a gene: 3. CDR3 nucleotides: TGCGCCAGCAGTGGGGCTAGCGGGGGGAATGAGCAGTTCTTC. It specifies CASSGASGGNEQFF.

This clonotype was found many times. The CDR3 coding sequence is TGCGCCAGCTCCTGGGACAGGTCAAACTATGGCTACACCTTC. This gives the protein CASSWDRSNYGYTF. This chain links TRBV4-3 with TRBJ1-2; 8 nucleotides align to TRBD1. The germline CDR1 and CDR2 sequences are LGHNA and YSLEER. Losses at the gene ends were 8 bases for V and 2 bases for J; bases not matched to a gene: 7. There are 14 residues in the CDR3.

The V call is TRBV20-1, the J call TRBJ2-1; 8 bases are shared with TRBD2. V lost 6 bases to trimming and J lost 11 bases; unmatched junction nucleotides: 18. Germline values: CDR1 DFQATT, CDR2 SNEGSKA (reference sequence). This CDR3 has 15 amino acids. CDR3 coding DNA: TGCAGTGCCCCAGGGTCGGGAGGGCTAGGGTGGAAGCAGTTCTTC. This encodes CSAPGSGGLGWKQFF.

The chain is built from TRBV29-1 and TRBJ1-2; 7 nucleotides line up with TRBD1. Germline lookup yields CDR1 SQVTM and CDR2 ANQGSEA. V gave up 6 bases and J gave up 1 base; unmatched junction bases: 5. This CDR3 region has 13 residues. CDR3 sequence reads: CSVGGQSNYGYTF. In nucleotides, the CDR3 is TGCAGCGTGGGGGGACAGAGTAACTATGGCTACACCTTC.

This chain connects TRBV7-8 to TRBJ2-3, with D uncertain. The germline gives CDR1 SGHVS, CDR2 FQNEAQ. The CDR3 extends over 12 amino acids. V gave up 0 bases and J gave up 4 bases, with 2 bases separating them. CDR3 sequence: CASSLASDTQYF. In DNA, the CDR3 is TGTGCCAGCAGCTTAGCTTCAGATACGCAGTATTTT. Complete variable domain (other parts from reference TRBV7-8 and TRBJ2-3): GAGVSQSPRYKVAKRGQDVALRCDPISGHVSLFWYQQALGQGPEFLTYFQNEAQLDKSGLPSDRFFAERPEGSVSTLKIQRTQQEDSAVYLCASSLASDTQYFGPGTRLTVL.

The rearrangement joins TRBV14 to TRBJ2-7; 8 bases map to TRBD1. Germline-derived CDR1 and CDR2 are SGHDN and FVKESK. The CDR3 totals 13 residues. J lost 4 bases, V lost 7 bases, and 6 bases had no gene match. The CDR3 region has the DNA TGTGCCAGCACCGACAGGGGTGAATACGAGCAGTACTTC. Translated, it gives CASTDRGEYEQYF.

The table lists this clonotype with a few counts. The chain carries TRBV2 and TRBJ2-7; 7 bases are shared with TRBD1. The ends lost 0 bases at V and 5 bases at J; junction bases unmatched: 4. CDR3 length: 14 amino acids. Germline CDR1 is SNHLY and CDR2 is FYNNEI. The CDR3 region has the DNA TGTGCCAGCAGTGAAGCGCGTAGGGGGCACGAGCAGTACTTC. Amino acids: CASSEARRGHEQYF.

The chain recombines TRBV19 with TRBJ1-4, with D possibly matching TRBD1 (6 bases). Per germline, CDR1 LNHDA and CDR2 SQIVND (reference sequence). The CDR3 loop spans 15 amino acids. V lost 3 bases to trimming and J lost 9 bases, with 17 bases between them. CDR3 DNA: TGTGCCAGTAGTATGAACAATCGACAGGAGAAAAAACTGTTTTTT. This sequence encodes CASSMNNRQEKKLFF. Full variable domain (outside the CDR3, taken from reference TRBV19 and TRBJ1-4): DGGITQSPKYLFRKEGQNVTLSCEQNLNHDAMYWYRQDPGQGLRLIYYSQIVNDFQKGDIAEGYSVSREKKESFPLTVTSAQKNPTAFYLCASSMNNRQEKKLFFGSGTQLSVL.

CDR3 protein: CAITGRETQYF. CDR3 coding DNA: TGTGCCATCACGGGTCGGGAGACCCAGTACTTC. The chain joins TRBV2 to TRBJ2-5; D is uncertain. In germline, CDR1 is SNHLY, CDR2 FYNNEI. V lost 10 bases and J lost 5, with 11 bases in between. The CDR3 sequence is 11 residues long.

DNA of the CDR3: TGCAGTGCTAGGGTTTTTGGACGAACCGATACGCAGTATTTT. Encoded protein: CSARVFGRTDTQYF. This rearrangement joins TRBV20-1 to TRBJ2-3; D uncertain. Germline CDR1 and CDR2: DFQATT and SNEGSKA (reference sequence). The CDR3 is made up of 14 amino acids. The V gene lost 3 bases and the J gene lost 6 bases, with 16 bases spanning the gap.

This chain uses TRBV9 with TRBJ1-1; possible D gene TRBD1, 5 bases. The CDR3 has 13 residues. V was clipped by 0 bases and J by 11 bases, with 14 bases between them. The V gene's germline CDR1 is SGDLS and CDR2 YYNGEE. CDR3 bases: TGTGCCAGCAGCGTAGCTGATGGGACCACGGCTTTCTTT. This translates into CASSVADGTTAFF.

V usage is TRBV7-9 and J usage is TRBJ2-2; D is unresolved. This CDR3 is built from 11 residues. V lost 2 bases to trimming and J lost 9 bases, with 4 bases between them. Per germline, CDR1 SEHNR and CDR2 FQNEAQ (reference sequence). As DNA, the CDR3 is TGTGCCAGCAGCTTAAAGCGGGAGCTGTTTTTT. Amino acid sequence: CASSLKRELFF. Combining the CDR3 with reference TRBV7-9 and TRBJ2-2 gives the whole variable domain DTGVSQNPRHKITKRGQNVTFRCDPISEHNRLYWYRQTLGQGPEFLTYFQNEAQLEKSRLLSDRFSAERPKGSFSTLEIQRTEQGDSAMYLCASSLKRELFFGEGSRLTVL.

V and J are TRBV6-4 and TRBJ1-2; D perhaps matches TRBD1 (5 bases). The CDR3 extends over 14 amino acids. V was cut by 0 bases and J by 6 bases, with 11 bases left in between. Per the germline V gene, CDR1 is MRHNA and CDR2 is SNTAGT. In DNA form, the CDR3 reads TGTGCCAGCAGTGACTCCCGGGACGTAGATGGCTACACCTTC. The encoded protein is CASSDSRDVDGYTF.

The chain combines TRBV28 with TRBJ1-6, with D possibly matching TRBD1 (5 bases). CDR3 size: 17 residues. Trimming pared 4 bases from V and 4 bases from J, leaving 17 bases between. CDR1 is MDHEN, CDR2 SYDVKM, per germline. The CDR3, as DNA: TGTGCCAGCAGTTCTGGGCAGGGCTATGGATATAATTCACCCCTCCACTTT. Protein sequence: CASSSGQGYGYNSPLHF. Drawing the rest from reference TRBV28 and TRBJ1-6, the complete variable domain is DVKVTQSSRYLVKRTGEKVFLECVQDMDHENMFWYRQDPGLGLRLIYFSYDVKMKEKGDIPEGYSVSREKKERFSLILESASTNQTSMYLCASSSGQGYGYNSPLHFGNGTRLTVT.

The chain couples TRBV7-6 to TRBJ2-1, with D possibly being TRBD1 or TRBD2 (5 bases each). V lost 3 bases and J 9 bases, leaving 15 bases between the germline ends. CDR1 SGHVS and CDR2 FNYEAQ come from the germline V gene. The CDR3 spans 14 residues. This chain's CDR3 is CASSLRDAYAEQFF. The CDR3, as DNA: TGTGCCAGCAGCTTGAGGGACGCTTACGCTGAGCAGTTCTTC.